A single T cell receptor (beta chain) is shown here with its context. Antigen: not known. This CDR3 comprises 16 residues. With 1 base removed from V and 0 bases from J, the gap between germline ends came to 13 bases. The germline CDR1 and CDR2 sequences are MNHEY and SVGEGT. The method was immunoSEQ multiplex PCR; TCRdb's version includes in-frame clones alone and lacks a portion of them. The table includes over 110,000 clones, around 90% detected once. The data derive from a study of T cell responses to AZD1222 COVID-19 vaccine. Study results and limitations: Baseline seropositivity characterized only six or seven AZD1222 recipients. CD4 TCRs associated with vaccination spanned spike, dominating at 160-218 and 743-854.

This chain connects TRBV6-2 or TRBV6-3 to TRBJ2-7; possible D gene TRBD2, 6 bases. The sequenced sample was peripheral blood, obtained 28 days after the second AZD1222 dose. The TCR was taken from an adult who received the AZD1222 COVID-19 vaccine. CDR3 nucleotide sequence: TGTGCCAGCAGTTACTTAGGAGGGAGGATCTCCTACGAGCAGTACTTC. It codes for CASSYLGGRISYEQYF.